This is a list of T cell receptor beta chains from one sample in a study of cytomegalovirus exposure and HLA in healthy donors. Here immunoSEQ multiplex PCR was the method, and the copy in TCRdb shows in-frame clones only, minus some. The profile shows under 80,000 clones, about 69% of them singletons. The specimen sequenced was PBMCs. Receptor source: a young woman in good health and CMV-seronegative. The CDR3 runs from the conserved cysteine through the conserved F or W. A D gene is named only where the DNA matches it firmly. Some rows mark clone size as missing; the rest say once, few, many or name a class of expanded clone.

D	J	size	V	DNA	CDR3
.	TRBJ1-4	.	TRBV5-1	TGCGCCAGCAGTACCGGGACTTTTGGGGAAAAACTGTTTTTT	CASSTGTFGEKLFF
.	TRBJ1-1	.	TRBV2	TGTGCCAGCAGTGAAGTTGGCAGGGGATCCACTGAAGCTTTCTTT	CASSEVGRGSTEAFF
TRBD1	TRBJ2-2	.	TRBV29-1	TGCAGCGTCCCGGGACAGGCGACCGGGGAGCTGTTTTTT	CSVPGQATGELFF
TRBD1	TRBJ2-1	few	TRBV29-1	TGCGGCGCGGGACAGGCCCTATACAATGAGCAGTTCTTC	CGAGQALYNEQFF
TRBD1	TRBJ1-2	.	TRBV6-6	TGTGCCAGCAGTTACCCAGGGGGAAACTATGGCTACACCTTC	CASSYPGGNYGYTF
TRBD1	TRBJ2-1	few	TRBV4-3	TGCGCCAGCAGCCAAGACAGGGGGTTGAATGAGCAGTTCTTC	CASSQDRGLNEQFF
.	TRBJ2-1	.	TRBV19	TGTGCCAGTAGTGAGTATTCCAATGAGCAGTTCTTC	CASSEYSNEQFF
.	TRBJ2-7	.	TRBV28	TGTGCCAGCAGGCGAGGACAGACGTTCTACGAGCAGTACTTC	CASRRGQTFYEQYF
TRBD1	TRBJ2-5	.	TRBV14	TGTGCCAGCAGCCAAAACAGGGGCCAAGAGACCCAGTACTTC	CASSQNRGQETQYF
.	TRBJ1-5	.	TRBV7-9	TGTTCCAGCAGCTTAGCGTCCGGTTTCGGGGTATCGAGCAATCAGCCCCAGCATTTT	CSSSLASGFGVSSNQPQHF
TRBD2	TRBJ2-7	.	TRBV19	TGTGCCAGTAGTATAGACTTGGCGGGAGGCCAGGTCGAGCAGTACTTC	CASSIDLAGGQVEQYF
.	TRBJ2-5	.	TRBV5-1	TGCGCCAGCAGCTTGGCTTTGGGGGGAGAGGGACAAGAGACCCAGTACTTC	CASSLALGGEGQETQYF
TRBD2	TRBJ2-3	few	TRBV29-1	TGCAGCGTTGAGCGGGAGATCGGGACAGATACGCAGTATTTT	CSVEREIGTDTQYF
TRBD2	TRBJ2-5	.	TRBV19	TGTGCCAGTAGTATCGGGGGGTTGGGGCTCGGTCAAGAGACCCAGTACTTC	CASSIGGLGLGQETQYF
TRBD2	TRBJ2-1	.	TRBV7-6	TGTGCCAGCAGGCCGGGACTAGCGGTCCAATACAATGAGCAGTTCTTC	CASRPGLAVQYNEQFF
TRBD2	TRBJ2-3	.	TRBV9	TGTGCCAGCAGCGTAGCCCCTTGGGCGGGAGGGCTGGAAGGCACAGATACGCAGTATTTT	CASSVAPWAGGLEGTDTQYF
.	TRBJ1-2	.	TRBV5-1	TGCGCCAGCAGCTTGAATGGGCCAGACCCCAACGGCTACACCTTC	CASSLNGPDPNGYTF
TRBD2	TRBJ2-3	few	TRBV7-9	TGTGCCAGCAGCTTACGGACTAGCGGCACAGATACGCAGTATTTT	CASSLRTSGTDTQYF
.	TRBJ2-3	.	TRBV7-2	TGTGCCAGCACTCGCGGGAAGGTAGCAGATACGCAGTATTTT	CASTRGKVADTQYF
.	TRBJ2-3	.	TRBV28	TGTGCCAGCAGTTTACCCCTCGGGAGAGATACGCAGTATTTT	CASSLPLGRDTQYF
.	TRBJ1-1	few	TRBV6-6	TGTGCCAGCAGTTACTCGCCGGGGGGCGACACTGAAGCTTTCTTT	CASSYSPGGDTEAFF
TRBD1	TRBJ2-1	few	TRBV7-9	TGTGCCAGCAGCAGAGACAGGGGGTTGCAGTTCTTC	CASSRDRGLQFF
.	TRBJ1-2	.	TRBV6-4	TGTGCCAGCAGTGACTTGGAGGGACGTGGCTACACCTTC	CASSDLEGRGYTF
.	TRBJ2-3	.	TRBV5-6	TGTGCCAGCAGCTTGGGTCAGGGTGTAGATACGCAGTATTTT	CASSLGQGVDTQYF
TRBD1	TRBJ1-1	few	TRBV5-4	TGTGCCAGCAGCGTGGACAGGGGGCGCGTGGCTTTCTTT	CASSVDRGRVAFF
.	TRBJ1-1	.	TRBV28	TGTGCCAGCAGGCCCCCCACAGGAAGGGGGACTGAAGCTTTCTTT	CASRPPTGRGTEAFF
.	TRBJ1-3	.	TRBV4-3	TGCGCCAGCAGCCAAGCCGGGAGTGGAAACACCATATATTTT	CASSQAGSGNTIYF
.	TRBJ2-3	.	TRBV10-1	TGCGCCAGCGGTTCTACTACCATTACAGATACGCAGTATTTT	CASGSTTITDTQYF
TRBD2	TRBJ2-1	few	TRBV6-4	TGTGCCAGCAGTGATATGCCCAGCGGGAGGGCCAATGAGCAGTTCTTC	CASSDMPSGRANEQFF
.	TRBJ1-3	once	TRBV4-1	TGCGCCAGCAGCCAATCCCAAGAGACTCCCCTAAACACCATATATTTT	CASSQSQETPLNTIYF
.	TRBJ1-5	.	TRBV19	TGTGCCAGTAGTTCCTTCGACAGGCCCCTAGTTGGCAATCAGCCCCAGCATTTT	CASSSFDRPLVGNQPQHF